The T cell receptor (beta chain) described here comes from a study of blood T cell repertoires in COVID-19. Germline CDR1 reads LGHDT; CDR2 reads YNNKEL (reference sequence). The CDR3 spans 16 residues. After removal of 4 bases from V and 3 bases from J, the junction contained 11 bases not matched to a gene. This table comes from immunoSEQ multiplex PCR, and its TCRdb copy is limited to in-frame clones, with some not included. The table has around 310,000 clones, over 75% seen once. The sequenced sample consisted of peripheral blood. This receptor was obtained from a woman younger than 45 with COVID-19, enrolled during active disease. This sequence joins TRBV3-1 (or the pseudogene TRBV3-2) and TRBJ1-1; 7 positions agree with TRBD1. Written as DNA, the CDR3 is TGTGCCAGCAGCCCTCGACAGGGATTAAGAGACACTGAAGCTTTCTTT. Translation gives CASSPRQGLRDTEAFF.